This TCR beta chain is drawn from a study of shared clonotypes between healthy human individuals. Whole-study results and caveats: The expectation was that sequencing depth would affect clonotype sharing among donors. Non-shared clonotypes showed lower generation probabilities than clonotypes common to all four donors.

Division of CD4+ cells produced a CD45RA+ naive subset and a CD45RA-negative memory subset. The repertoire was sequenced with immunoSEQ multiplex PCR; TCRdb's copy has only in-frame clones and lacks some. The data contain 2 million to 3 million clones, more than 85% of them seen just once; the ten biggest clones take up about 0.39%. A word on this clone: Its matching antigen is unknown.

The sequence derives from a man aged 18 to 30 in good health. Some clones in this sample may be carry-over from other donors' samples. Sequencing was done on a sample of naive CD4+ T cells from PBMCs. Described subset: CD45RA+ positively selected.

The CDR3 DNA reads TGTGCCAGCAGCTTACGGGAACCCCCTGGGAATGAGCAGTTCTTC. This codes for CASSLREPPGNEQFF. The chain employs TRBV11-3 and TRBJ2-1, with D maybe TRBD2 (5 bases). The CDR3 contains 15 residues. Trimming cost V 2 bases and J 7 bases, with 15 bases left between them. Germline V gene data show CDR1 as SGHNT and CDR2 as YENEEA.